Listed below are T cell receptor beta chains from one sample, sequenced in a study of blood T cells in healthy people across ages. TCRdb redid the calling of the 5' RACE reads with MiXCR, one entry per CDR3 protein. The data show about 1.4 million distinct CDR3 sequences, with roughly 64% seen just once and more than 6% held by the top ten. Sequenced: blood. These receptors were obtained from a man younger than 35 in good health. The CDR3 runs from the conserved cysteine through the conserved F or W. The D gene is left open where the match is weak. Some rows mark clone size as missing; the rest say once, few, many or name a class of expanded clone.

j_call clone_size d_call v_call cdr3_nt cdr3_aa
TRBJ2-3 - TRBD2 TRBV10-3 TGTGCCATCGGAGAAGCGGGAGGCACCACAGATACGCAGTATTTT CAIGEAGGTTDTQYF
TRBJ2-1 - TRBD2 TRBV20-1 TGCAGTGCTAGAGATTGGAAATTCGAACGGCGGGAGAGACCGATCGGTGAGCAGTTCTTC CSARDWKFERRERPIGEQFF
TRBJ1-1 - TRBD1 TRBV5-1 TGCGCCAGCAGCCTACAGGGGCCCTCCGAAGCTTTCTTT CASSLQGPSEAFF
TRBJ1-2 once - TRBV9 TGTGCCAGCAGCGTAGCTCCAGGGATAGGCTACACCTTC CASSVAPGIGYTF
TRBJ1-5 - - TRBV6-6 TGTGCCAGCAGCCTGGACCCCCAACGGGCTAGCAATCAGCCCCAGCATTTT CASSLDPQRASNQPQHF
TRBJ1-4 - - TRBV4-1 TGCGCCAGCAGCCACTCTGAAGAGGGGGAAAAACTGTTTTTT CASSHSEEGEKLFF
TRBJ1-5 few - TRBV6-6 TGTGCCAGCAGCTCCTCAGGGATTAGCAATCAGCCCCAGCATTTT CASSSSGISNQPQHF
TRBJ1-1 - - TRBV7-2 TGTGCCAGCAGCTTAGCTGCCAGGGGCCGAGGGACCGACCGAGAAGCTTTCTTT CASSLAARGRGTDREAFF
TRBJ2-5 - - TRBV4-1 TGCGCCAGCAGCCAAGAAGACCCTAAGAGCGAGACCCAGTACTTC CASSQEDPKSETQYF
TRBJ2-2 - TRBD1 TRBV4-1 TGCGCCAGCAGCCAAGAGACAGGGGGGAGCACCGGGGAGCTGTTTTTT CASSQETGGSTGELFF
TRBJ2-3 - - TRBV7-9 TGTGCCAGCAGCCCTACCGTCCGGACTACTTTAGGAAGCACAGATACGCAGTATTTT CASSPTVRTTLGSTDTQYF
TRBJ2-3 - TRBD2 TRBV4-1 TGCGCCAGCAGCCACGCTAGCGGGAGCCGCGATACGCAGTATTTT CASSHASGSRDTQYF
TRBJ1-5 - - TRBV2 TGTGCCAGCAGGTCAGGGTTTCGGCAGCCCCAGCATTTT CASRSGFRQPQHF
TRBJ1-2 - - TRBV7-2 TGTGCCAGCAGCGTAGGAAGGGTTCCTCGGGGCTACACCTTC CASSVGRVPRGYTF
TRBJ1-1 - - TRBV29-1 TGCAGCGTTCTTTCCACCCAGGGGACTGAAGCTTTCTTT CSVLSTQGTEAFF
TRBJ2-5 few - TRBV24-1 TGTGCCACCAGTGATCCGGGACAAATTCAAGAGACCCAGTACTTC CATSDPGQIQETQYF
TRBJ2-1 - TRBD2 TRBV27 TGTGCCAGCAGGCCAGCGGGAGTTGGGAATGAGCAGTTCTTC CASRPAGVGNEQFF
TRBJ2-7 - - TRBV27 TGTGCCAGCAGTTTAATAGTTGGCGAGGGCCTCTACGAGCAGTACTTC CASSLIVGEGLYEQYF
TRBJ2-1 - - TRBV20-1 TGCAGTGCTAGAGATCTGGGGGAGAGCTCCTACAATGAGCAGTTCTTC CSARDLGESSYNEQFF
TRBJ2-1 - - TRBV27 TGTGCCAGCAGAAGACAAGAGACCCAGTTCTTC CASRRQETQFF
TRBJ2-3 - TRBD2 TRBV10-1 TGCGCCAGCAGTCGACTAGCGGGGACGTCAGATACGCAGTATTTT CASSRLAGTSDTQYF
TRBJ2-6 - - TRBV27 TGTGCCACCAATTTCGGGTTGCCCTCTGGGGCCAACGTCCTGACTTTC CATNFGLPSGANVLTF
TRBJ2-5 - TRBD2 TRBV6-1 TGTGCCAGCAGTGAAGACCACGGGGGGCAAGAGACCCAGTACTTC CASSEDHGGQETQYF
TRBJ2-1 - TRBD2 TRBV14 TGTGCCAGCAGCTCGACTAGCGGGAGGGACTATTTTGAGCAGTTCTTC CASSSTSGRDYFEQFF
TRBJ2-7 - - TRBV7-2 TGTGCCAGCAGCTTAGACTTCCTCGGCGAGCAGTACTTC CASSLDFLGEQYF
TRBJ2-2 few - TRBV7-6 TGTGCCAGCAGGTCGGGGCCGGGGGAGCTGTTTTTT CASRSGPGELFF
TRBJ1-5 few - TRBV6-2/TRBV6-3 TGTGCCAGCAGTTCCCACAGGGAACGAGGCAATCAGCCCCAGCATTTT CASSSHRERGNQPQHF
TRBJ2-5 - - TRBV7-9 TGTGCCAGCAGCTTAGGTCCGGGGGGCTTCTCCTACAATGAGCAGTACTTC CASSLGPGGFSYNEQYF
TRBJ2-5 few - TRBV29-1 TGCAGCGTTTCTCAGGGCCAAGAGACCCAGTACTTC CSVSQGQETQYF
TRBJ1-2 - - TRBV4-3 TGCGCCAGCAGCCAAGAAACTGTGGCAGGAAGCCTTTTTAACTATGGCTACACCTTC CASSQETVAGSLFNYGYTF
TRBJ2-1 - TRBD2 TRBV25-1 TGTGCCAGCAGTGGCCAGACTAGCGGGAGCTCCTACAATGAGCAGTTCTTC CASSGQTSGSSYNEQFF
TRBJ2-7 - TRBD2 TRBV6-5 TGTGCCAGCGGGACTAGCGGGTTTAATGAGCAGTACTTC CASGTSGFNEQYF
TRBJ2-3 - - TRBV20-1 TGCAGTGCTATTCAGGGGGGGACAGATACGCAGTATTTT CSAIQGGTDTQYF
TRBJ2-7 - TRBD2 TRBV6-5 TGTGCCAGCACCCCTCCGGGAGGCGCCTACGAGCAGTACTTC CASTPPGGAYEQYF
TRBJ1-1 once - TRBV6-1 TGTGCCAGCAGTGAAGGGTACGGGCTGGGCACTGAAGCTTTCTTT CASSEGYGLGTEAFF
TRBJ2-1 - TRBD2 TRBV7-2 TGTGCCAGCAGCTTAACAGCGGGAGGGCAGAATGAGCAGTTCTTC CASSLTAGGQNEQFF
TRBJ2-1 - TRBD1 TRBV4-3 TGCGCCAGCAGCCAATTGGGCACAGGGGACAATGAGCAGTTCTTC CASSQLGTGDNEQFF
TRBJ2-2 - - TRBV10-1 TGCGCCAGCAGGGGCTACACCGGGGAGCTGTTTTTT CASRGYTGELFF
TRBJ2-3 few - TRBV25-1 TGTGCCAGCAGTGAATGGGACCTGCAGGCAGATACGCAGTATTTT CASSEWDLQADTQYF
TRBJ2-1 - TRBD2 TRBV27 TGTGCCAGCAGGACTACTAGCGGGGGATATAGTGAGCAGTTCTTC CASRTTSGGYSEQFF
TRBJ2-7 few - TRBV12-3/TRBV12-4 TGTGCCAGCAGTCGAAGTGGCGAGCAGTACTTC CASSRSGEQYF
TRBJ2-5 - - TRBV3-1 TGTGCCAGCAGCCATCCCGGGGACTCGGGGAATGAGCAGTACTTC CASSHPGDSGNEQYF
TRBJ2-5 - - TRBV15 TGTGCCACCAGCAGAGATCTACAGGGTATTGGAGAGACCCAGTACTTC CATSRDLQGIGETQYF
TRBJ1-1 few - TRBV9 TGTGCCAGCAGCCCCCTCTTGAACACTGAAGCTTTCTTT CASSPLLNTEAFF
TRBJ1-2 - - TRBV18 TGTGCCAGCTCACCAGCCGTTTTACCTAACTATGGCTACACCTTC CASSPAVLPNYGYTF
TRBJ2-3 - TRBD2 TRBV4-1 TGCGCCAGCAGCCGATCGAGGGGACTAGCGGGGCCACAGAGCACAGATACGCAGTATTTT CASSRSRGLAGPQSTDTQYF
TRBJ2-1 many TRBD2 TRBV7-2 TGTGCCAGCAGTTTGGGACTAGCCTACAATGAGCAGTTCTTC CASSLGLAYNEQFF
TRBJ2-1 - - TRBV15 TGTGCCACCAGCAGAGTTAAGCCCGGCTCCTACAATGAGCAGTTCTTC CATSRVKPGSYNEQFF
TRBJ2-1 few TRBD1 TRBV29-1 TGCAGCGTTGACAGGGGGCATGAGCAGTTCTTC CSVDRGHEQFF